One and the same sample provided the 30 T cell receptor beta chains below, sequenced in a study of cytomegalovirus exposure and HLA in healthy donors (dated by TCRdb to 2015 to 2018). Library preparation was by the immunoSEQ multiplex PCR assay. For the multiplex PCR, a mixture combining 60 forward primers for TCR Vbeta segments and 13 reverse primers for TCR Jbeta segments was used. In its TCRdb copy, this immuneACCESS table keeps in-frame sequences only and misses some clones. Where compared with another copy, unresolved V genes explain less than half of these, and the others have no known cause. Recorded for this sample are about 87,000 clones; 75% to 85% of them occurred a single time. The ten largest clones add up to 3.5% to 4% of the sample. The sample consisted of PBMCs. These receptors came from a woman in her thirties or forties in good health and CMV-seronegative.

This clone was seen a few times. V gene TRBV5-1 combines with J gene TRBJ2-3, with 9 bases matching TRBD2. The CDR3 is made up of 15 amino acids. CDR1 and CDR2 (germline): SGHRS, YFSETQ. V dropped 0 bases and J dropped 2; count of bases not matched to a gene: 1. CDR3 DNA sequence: TGCGCCAGCAGCTTGGCTAGCGGGGTCACAGATACGCAGTATTTT. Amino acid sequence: CASSLASGVTDTQYF.

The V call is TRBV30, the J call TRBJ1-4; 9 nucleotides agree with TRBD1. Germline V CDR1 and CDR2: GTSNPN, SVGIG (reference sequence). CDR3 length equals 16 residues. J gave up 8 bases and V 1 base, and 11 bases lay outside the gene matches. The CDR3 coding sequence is TGTGCCTGGAGTGCCGGGCTGACAGGGGGGCCGGAAAAACTGTTTTTT. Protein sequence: CAWSAGLTGGPEKLFF.

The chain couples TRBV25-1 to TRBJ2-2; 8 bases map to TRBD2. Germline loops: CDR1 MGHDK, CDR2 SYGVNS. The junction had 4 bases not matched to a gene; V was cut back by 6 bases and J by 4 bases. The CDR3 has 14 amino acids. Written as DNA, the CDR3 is TGTGCCAGCAGAGTAAGCGGGGGCACCGGGGAGCTGTTTTTT. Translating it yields CASRVSGGTGELFF.

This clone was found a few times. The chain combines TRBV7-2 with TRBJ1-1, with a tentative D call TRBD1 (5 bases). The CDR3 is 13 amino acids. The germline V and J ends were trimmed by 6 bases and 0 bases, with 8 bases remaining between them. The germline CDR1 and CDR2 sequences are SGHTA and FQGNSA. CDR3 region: CASREDMNTEAFF. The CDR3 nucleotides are TGTGCCAGCAGAGAGGACATGAACACTGAAGCTTTCTTT.

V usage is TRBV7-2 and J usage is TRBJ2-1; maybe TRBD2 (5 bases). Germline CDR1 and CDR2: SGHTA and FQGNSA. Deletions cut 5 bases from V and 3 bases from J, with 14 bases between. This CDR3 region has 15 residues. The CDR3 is CASSLGLPDYNEQFF. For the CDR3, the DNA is TGTGCCAGCAGCCTTGGACTTCCGGACTACAATGAGCAGTTCTTC.

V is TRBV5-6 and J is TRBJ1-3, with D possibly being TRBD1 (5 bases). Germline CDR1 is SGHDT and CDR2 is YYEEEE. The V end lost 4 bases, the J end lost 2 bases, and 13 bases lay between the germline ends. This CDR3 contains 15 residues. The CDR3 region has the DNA TGTGCCAGCAGCGGGCGGCAGGGTGCTGGAAACACCATATATTTT. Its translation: CASSGRQGAGNTIYF.

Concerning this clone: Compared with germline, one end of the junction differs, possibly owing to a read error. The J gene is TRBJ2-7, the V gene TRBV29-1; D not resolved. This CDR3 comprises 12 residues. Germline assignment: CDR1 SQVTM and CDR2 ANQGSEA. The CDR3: CSVEGRKYEQYF. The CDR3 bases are TGCAGCGTGGAAGGCAGGAAATACGAGCAGTACTTC.

CDR3 amino acids: CASSVGQGAQPQHF. The CDR3 DNA reads TGTGCCAGCAGCGTTGGACAGGGGGCACAGCCCCAGCATTTT. The chain employs TRBV9 and TRBJ1-5, with 11 bases that match TRBD1. Germline V gene lookup returns CDR1 SGDLS and CDR2 YYNGEE. V gave up 2 bases and J gave up 7 bases; unmatched junction bases: 2. The CDR3 covers 14 residues.

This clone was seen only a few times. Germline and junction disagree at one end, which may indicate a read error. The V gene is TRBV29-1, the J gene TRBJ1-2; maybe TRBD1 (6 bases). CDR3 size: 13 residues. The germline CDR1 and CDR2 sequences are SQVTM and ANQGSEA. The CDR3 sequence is CSVDPQGRNGYPF. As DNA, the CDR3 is TGCAGCGTTGACCCCCAGGGGCGAAATGGCTACCCCTTC.

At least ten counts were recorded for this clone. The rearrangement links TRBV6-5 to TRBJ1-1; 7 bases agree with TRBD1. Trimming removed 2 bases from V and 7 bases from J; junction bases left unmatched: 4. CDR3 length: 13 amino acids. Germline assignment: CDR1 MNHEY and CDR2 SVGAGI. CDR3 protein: CASSYGTESEAFF. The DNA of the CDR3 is TGTGCCAGCAGTTACGGGACAGAGAGTGAAGCTTTCTTT.

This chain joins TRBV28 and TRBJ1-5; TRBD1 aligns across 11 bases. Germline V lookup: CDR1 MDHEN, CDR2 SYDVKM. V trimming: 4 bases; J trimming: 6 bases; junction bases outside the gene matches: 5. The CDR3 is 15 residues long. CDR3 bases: TGTGCCAGCAGTTGGGGACAGGGGGGGAGTCAGCCCCAGCATTTT. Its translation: CASSWGQGGSQPQHF. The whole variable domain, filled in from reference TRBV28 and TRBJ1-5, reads DVKVTQSSRYLVKRTGEKVFLECVQDMDHENMFWYRQDPGLGLRLIYFSYDVKMKEKGDIPEGYSVSREKKERFSLILESASTNQTSMYLCASSWGQGGSQPQHFGDGTRLSIL.

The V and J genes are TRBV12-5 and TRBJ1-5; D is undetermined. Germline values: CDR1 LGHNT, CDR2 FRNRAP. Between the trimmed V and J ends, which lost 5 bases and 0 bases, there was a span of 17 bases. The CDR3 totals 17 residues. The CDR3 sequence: CASGIAGSTYSNQPQHF. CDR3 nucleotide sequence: TGTGCTAGTGGTATAGCCGGGTCGACTTATAGCAATCAGCCCCAGCATTTT.

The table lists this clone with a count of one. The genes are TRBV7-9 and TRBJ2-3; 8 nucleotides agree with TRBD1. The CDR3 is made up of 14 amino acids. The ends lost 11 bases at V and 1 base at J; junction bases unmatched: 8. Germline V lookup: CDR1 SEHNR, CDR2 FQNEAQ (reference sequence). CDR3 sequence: CAPGGRFGTDTQYF. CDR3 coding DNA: TGTGCCCCAGGGGGCCGTTTCGGCACAGATACGCAGTATTTT.

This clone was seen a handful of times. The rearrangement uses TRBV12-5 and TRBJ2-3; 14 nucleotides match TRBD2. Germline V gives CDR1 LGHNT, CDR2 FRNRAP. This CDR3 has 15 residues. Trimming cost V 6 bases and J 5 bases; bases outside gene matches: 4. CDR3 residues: CASGHGLAGGDTQYF. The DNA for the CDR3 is TGTGCTAGTGGCCACGGACTAGCGGGGGGAGATACGCAGTATTTT.

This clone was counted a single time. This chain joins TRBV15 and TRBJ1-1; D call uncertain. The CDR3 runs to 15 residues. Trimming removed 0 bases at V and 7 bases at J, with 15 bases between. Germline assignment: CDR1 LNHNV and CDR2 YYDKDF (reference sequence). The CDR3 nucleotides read TGTGCCACCAGCAGAGAACCTCTCGAGAGCATTGAAGCTTTCTTT. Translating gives CATSREPLESIEAFF.

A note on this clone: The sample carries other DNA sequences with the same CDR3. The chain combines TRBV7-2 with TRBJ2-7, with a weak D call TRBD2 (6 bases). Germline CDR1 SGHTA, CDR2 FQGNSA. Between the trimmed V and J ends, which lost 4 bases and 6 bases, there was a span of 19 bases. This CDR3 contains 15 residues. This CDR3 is CASSYRVIAGSEQYF. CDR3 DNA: TGTGCCAGCAGCTACCGAGTCATCGCGGGGTCCGAGCAGTACTTC.

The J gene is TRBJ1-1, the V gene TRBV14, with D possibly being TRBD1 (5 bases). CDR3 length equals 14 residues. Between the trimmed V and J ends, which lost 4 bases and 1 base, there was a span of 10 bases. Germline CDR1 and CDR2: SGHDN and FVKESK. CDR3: CASSLGGSNTEAFF. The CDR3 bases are TGTGCCAGCAGCCTCGGGGGATCGAACACTGAAGCTTTCTTT.

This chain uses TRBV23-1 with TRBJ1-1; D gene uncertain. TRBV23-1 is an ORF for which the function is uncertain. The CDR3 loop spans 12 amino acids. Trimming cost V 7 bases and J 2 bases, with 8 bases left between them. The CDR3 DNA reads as TGCGCCAGCACGGCGGCAAACACTGAAGCTTTCTTT. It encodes CASTAANTEAFF.

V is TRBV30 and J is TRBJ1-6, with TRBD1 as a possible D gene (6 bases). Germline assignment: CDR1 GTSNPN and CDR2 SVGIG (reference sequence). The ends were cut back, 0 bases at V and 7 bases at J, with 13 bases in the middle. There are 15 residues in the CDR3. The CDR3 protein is CAWSVTTGLNSPLHF. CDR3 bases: TGTGCCTGGAGTGTAACAACAGGGTTAAATTCACCCCTCCACTTT.

The CDR3 coding sequence is TGCAGCGTTGGGGAACAGGGTCCAGATACGCAGTATTTT. Residues: CSVGEQGPDTQYF. The chain recombines TRBV29-1 with TRBJ2-3, with D tentatively TRBD1 (6 bases). The germline V and J ends were trimmed by 4 bases and 4 bases, with 12 bases remaining between them. CDR1 and CDR2 from the germline V gene are SQVTM and ANQGSEA. This CDR3 has 13 amino acids.

CDR3 loop: CATRTGGASGNTIYF. The CDR3 nucleotides read TGTGCCACCAGGACAGGGGGCGCGTCTGGAAACACCATATATTTT. The rearrangement joins TRBV15 to TRBJ1-3, with TRBD1 matching 10 bases. Trimming removed 6 bases from V and 1 base from J; junction bases left unmatched: 3. Per germline, CDR1 LNHNV and CDR2 YYDKDF (reference sequence). CDR3 size: 15 residues.

Here the CDR3 reads CASSSPYTQYF. The CDR3, as DNA: TGTGCCAGCAGCTCCCCATATACGCAGTATTTT. The V gene is TRBV7-2, the J gene TRBJ2-3; D is uncertain. Trimming removed 4 bases at V and 7 bases at J, with 6 bases between. This CDR3 has 11 residues. Germline values: CDR1 SGHTA, CDR2 FQGNSA. Combining the CDR3 with reference TRBV7-2 and TRBJ2-3 gives the whole variable domain GAGVSQSPSNKVTEKGKDVELRCDPISGHTALYWYRQSLGQGLEFLIYFQGNSAPDKSGLPSDRFSAERTGGSVSTLTIQRTQQEDSAVYLCASSSPYTQYFGPGTRLTVL.

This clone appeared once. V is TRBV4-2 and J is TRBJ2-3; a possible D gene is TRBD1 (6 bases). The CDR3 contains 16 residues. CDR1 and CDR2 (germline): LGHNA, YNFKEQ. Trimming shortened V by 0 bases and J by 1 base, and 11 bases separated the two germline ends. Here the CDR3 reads CASSQDWDIGTDTQYF. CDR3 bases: TGTGCCAGCAGCCAAGATTGGGACATCGGCACAGATACGCAGTATTTT.

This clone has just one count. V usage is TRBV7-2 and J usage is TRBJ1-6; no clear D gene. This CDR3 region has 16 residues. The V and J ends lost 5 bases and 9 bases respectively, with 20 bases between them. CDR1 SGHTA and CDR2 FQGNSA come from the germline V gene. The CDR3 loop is CASSPRSVRNGSPLHF. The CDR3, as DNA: TGTGCCAGCAGCCCCCGGTCGGTCAGGAATGGTTCACCCCTCCACTTT.

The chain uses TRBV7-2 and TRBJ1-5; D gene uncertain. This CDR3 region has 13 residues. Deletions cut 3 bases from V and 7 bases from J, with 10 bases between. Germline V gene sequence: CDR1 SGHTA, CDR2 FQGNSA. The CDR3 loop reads CASSFSVVQPQHF. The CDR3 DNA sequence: TGTGCCAGCAGCTTTTCTGTAGTCCAGCCCCAGCATTTT.

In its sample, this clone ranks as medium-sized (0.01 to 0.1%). The CDR3 DNA reads as TGTGCCTCAGGACTAGCGGGGGGTGGCACCTACGAGCAGTACTTC. It encodes CASGLAGGGTYEQYF. The chain links TRBV10-3 to TRBJ2-7; 14 nucleotides agree with TRBD2. Germline CDR1 reads ENHRY; CDR2 reads SYGVKD. CDR3 length: 15 amino acids. With 11 bases clipped from V and 2 bases from J, the junction kept 8 bases outside the gene matches.

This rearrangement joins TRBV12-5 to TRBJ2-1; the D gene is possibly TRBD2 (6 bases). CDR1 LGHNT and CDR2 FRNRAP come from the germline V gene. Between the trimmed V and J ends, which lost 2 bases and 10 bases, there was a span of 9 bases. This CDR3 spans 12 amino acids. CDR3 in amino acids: CASGLWAGEQFF. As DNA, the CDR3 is TGTGCTAGTGGTTTGTGGGCGGGAGAGCAGTTCTTC.

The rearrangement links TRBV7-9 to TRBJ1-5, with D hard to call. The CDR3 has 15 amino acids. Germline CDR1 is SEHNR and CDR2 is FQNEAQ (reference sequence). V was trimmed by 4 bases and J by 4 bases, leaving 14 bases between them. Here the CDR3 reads CASSSLDGKNQPQHF. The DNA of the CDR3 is TGTGCCAGCAGCTCCTTGGACGGGAAGAATCAGCCCCAGCATTTT.

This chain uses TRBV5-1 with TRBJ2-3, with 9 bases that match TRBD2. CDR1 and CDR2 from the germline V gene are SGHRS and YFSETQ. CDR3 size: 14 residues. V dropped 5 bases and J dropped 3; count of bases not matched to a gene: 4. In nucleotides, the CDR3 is TGCGCCAGCAGAGGGGCGGGGGGGACAGATACGCAGTATTTT. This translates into CASRGAGGTDTQYF.

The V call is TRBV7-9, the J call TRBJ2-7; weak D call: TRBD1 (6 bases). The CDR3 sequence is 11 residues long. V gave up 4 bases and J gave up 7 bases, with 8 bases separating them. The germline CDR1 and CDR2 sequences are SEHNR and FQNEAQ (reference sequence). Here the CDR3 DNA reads TGTGCCAGCAGCTCAGGACAGGAGCAGTACTTC. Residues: CASSSGQEQYF.